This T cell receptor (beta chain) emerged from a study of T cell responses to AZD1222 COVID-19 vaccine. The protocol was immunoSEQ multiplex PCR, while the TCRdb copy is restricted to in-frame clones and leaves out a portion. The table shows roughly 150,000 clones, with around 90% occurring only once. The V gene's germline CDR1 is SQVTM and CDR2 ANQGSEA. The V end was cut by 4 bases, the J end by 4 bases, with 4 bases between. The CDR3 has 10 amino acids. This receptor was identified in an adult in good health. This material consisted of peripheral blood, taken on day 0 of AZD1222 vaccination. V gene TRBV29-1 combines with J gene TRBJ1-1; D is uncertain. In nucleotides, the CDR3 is TGCAGCGTTGCTTTCACTGAAGCTTTCTTT. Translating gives CSVAFTEAFF.